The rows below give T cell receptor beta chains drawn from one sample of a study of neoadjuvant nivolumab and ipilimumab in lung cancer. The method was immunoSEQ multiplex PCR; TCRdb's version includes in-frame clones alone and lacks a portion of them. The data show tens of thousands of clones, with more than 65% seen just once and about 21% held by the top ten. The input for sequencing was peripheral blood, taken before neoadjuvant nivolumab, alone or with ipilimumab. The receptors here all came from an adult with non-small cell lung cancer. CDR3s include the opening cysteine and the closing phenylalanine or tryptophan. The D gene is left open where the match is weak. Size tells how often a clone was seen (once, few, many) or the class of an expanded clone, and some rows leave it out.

cdr3_aa: CASSIEKGYGTKNIQYF
cdr3_nt: TGTGCCAGTAGTATAGAAAAGGGGTATGGGACCAAAAACATTCAGTACTTC
d_call: NA
v_call: TRBV19
j_call: TRBJ2-4
clone_size: NA

cdr3_aa: CASSESTAYQPQHF
cdr3_nt: TGCGCCAGCAGTGAGTCAACGGCTTATCAGCCCCAGCATTTT
d_call: NA
v_call: TRBV10-2
j_call: TRBJ1-5
clone_size: NA

cdr3_aa: CASSVDAGGNEQFF
cdr3_nt: TGTGCCAGCAGCGTAGACGCAGGGGGTAATGAGCAGTTCTTC
d_call: TRBD1
v_call: TRBV9
j_call: TRBJ2-1
clone_size: NA

cdr3_aa: CASSVQGGEQYF
cdr3_nt: TGTGCCAGCAGCGTACAGGGTGGCGAGCAGTACTTC
d_call: NA
v_call: TRBV7-9
j_call: TRBJ2-7
clone_size: NA

cdr3_aa: CASSSSGQGMEKLFF
cdr3_nt: TGCGCCAGCAGCTCGTCGGGACAGGGGATGGAAAAACTGTTTTTT
d_call: TRBD1
v_call: TRBV5-1
j_call: TRBJ1-4
clone_size: NA

cdr3_aa: CASSATSNQPQHF
cdr3_nt: TGTGCCAGCAGCGCCACTAGCAATCAGCCCCAGCATTTT
d_call: NA
v_call: TRBV11-2
j_call: TRBJ1-5
clone_size: NA

cdr3_aa: CASSFGAHGTGTDTQYF
cdr3_nt: TGTGCCAGCAGCTTCGGTGCCCACGGGACAGGGACAGATACGCAGTATTTT
d_call: TRBD1
v_call: TRBV11-2
j_call: TRBJ2-3
clone_size: NA

cdr3_aa: CSVAGDSKNIQYF
cdr3_nt: TGCAGCGTCGCCGGGGACAGCAAAAACATTCAGTACTTC
d_call: TRBD1
v_call: TRBV29-1
j_call: TRBJ2-4
clone_size: NA

cdr3_aa: CASGQNYGYTF
cdr3_nt: TGCGCCAGCGGCCAGAACTATGGCTACACCTTC
d_call: NA
v_call: TRBV10-2
j_call: TRBJ1-2
clone_size: NA

cdr3_aa: CASSLAGAETQYF
cdr3_nt: TGTGCCAGCAGTTTAGCGGGGGCAGAGACCCAGTACTTC
d_call: NA
v_call: TRBV28
j_call: TRBJ2-5
clone_size: NA

cdr3_aa: CASSQGTGGFWEQYF
cdr3_nt: TGTGCCAGCAGCCAAGGGACAGGGGGCTTTTGGGAGCAGTACTTC
d_call: TRBD1
v_call: TRBV14
j_call: TRBJ2-7
clone_size: NA

cdr3_aa: CASTPSLVQIWETQYF
cdr3_nt: TGTGCTAGCACCCCCAGTCTTGTGCAGATATGGGAGACCCAGTACTTC
d_call: NA
v_call: TRBV7-7
j_call: TRBJ2-5
clone_size: NA

cdr3_aa: CASSPARDISDTQYF
cdr3_nt: TGCGCCAGCAGCCCTGCGAGGGATATTTCAGATACGCAGTATTTT
d_call: NA
v_call: TRBV5-1
j_call: TRBJ2-3
clone_size: once

cdr3_aa: CASSGGAGYNEQFF
cdr3_nt: TGTGCCAGCAGTGGGGGGGCAGGTTACAATGAGCAGTTCTTC
d_call: NA
v_call: TRBV11-3
j_call: TRBJ2-1
clone_size: NA

cdr3_aa: CASSLGLAYTGELFF
cdr3_nt: TGTGCCAGCAGCTTAGGTCTCGCCTACACCGGGGAGCTGTTTTTT
d_call: NA
v_call: TRBV7-2
j_call: TRBJ2-2
clone_size: NA

cdr3_aa: CASSLDGPSNEQFF
cdr3_nt: TGCGCCAGCAGTTTAGACGGACCCTCCAATGAGCAGTTCTTC
d_call: NA
v_call: TRBV5-1
j_call: TRBJ2-1
clone_size: NA

cdr3_aa: CASSLEVGYRGYEQYF
cdr3_nt: TGTGCCAGCAGCTTAGAAGTCGGCTACCGGGGCTACGAGCAGTACTTC
d_call: NA
v_call: TRBV7-2
j_call: TRBJ2-7
clone_size: NA

cdr3_aa: CASSLGRTGEGEQYF
cdr3_nt: TGCGCCAGCAGCTTGGGGCGGACAGGGGAAGGCGAGCAGTACTTC
d_call: TRBD1
v_call: TRBV5-1
j_call: TRBJ2-7
clone_size: NA

cdr3_aa: CASSLGFREGETQYF
cdr3_nt: TGTGCCAGCAGCTTAGGTTTCAGGGAGGGGGAGACCCAGTACTTC
d_call: TRBD2
v_call: TRBV11-3
j_call: TRBJ2-5
clone_size: once

cdr3_aa: CASSLIFQAHGRSHGYTF
cdr3_nt: TGTGCCAGCAGCTTAATCTTCCAGGCCCACGGTCGATCTCATGGCTACACCTTC
d_call: NA
v_call: TRBV7-2
j_call: TRBJ1-2
clone_size: NA

cdr3_aa: CAISEGPTSGMYNEQFF
cdr3_nt: TGTGCCATCAGTGAAGGCCCAACTAGCGGCATGTACAATGAGCAGTTCTTC
d_call: TRBD2
v_call: TRBV10-3
j_call: TRBJ2-1
clone_size: NA

cdr3_aa: CASSEAVGDGYTF
cdr3_nt: TGTGCCAGCAGTGAAGCCGTAGGGGATGGCTACACCTTC
d_call: NA
v_call: TRBV2
j_call: TRBJ1-2
clone_size: NA

cdr3_aa: CASSSGTADGYTF
cdr3_nt: TGTGCCAGCAGCTCCGGGACAGCGGATGGCTACACCTTC
d_call: TRBD1
v_call: TRBV7-2
j_call: TRBJ1-2
clone_size: NA

cdr3_aa: CATSARDGGPHF
cdr3_nt: TGTGCCACCAGCGCACGGGACGGGGGACCCCACTTC
d_call: NA
v_call: TRBV15
j_call: TRBJ2-7
clone_size: once

cdr3_aa: CASSQERQDNEQFF
cdr3_nt: TGCGCCAGCAGCCAAGAAAGGCAGGACAATGAGCAGTTCTTC
d_call: NA
v_call: TRBV4-1
j_call: TRBJ2-1
clone_size: NA

cdr3_aa: CASSFLAGAEQYF
cdr3_nt: TGTGCCAGCAGCTTTTTAGCGGGAGCCGAGCAGTACTTC
d_call: TRBD2
v_call: TRBV11-2
j_call: TRBJ2-7
clone_size: NA

cdr3_aa: CASSDKGTGELFF
cdr3_nt: TGTGCCAGCAGTGACAAGGGGACCGGGGAGCTGTTTTTT
d_call: NA
v_call: TRBV6-4
j_call: TRBJ2-2
clone_size: NA

cdr3_aa: CASSLEASGEGNNEQFF
cdr3_nt: TGCGCCAGCAGCTTGGAGGCTAGCGGAGAGGGTAACAATGAGCAGTTCTTC
d_call: TRBD2
v_call: TRBV5-1
j_call: TRBJ2-1
clone_size: NA

cdr3_aa: CASSQERARTDTQYF
cdr3_nt: TGCGCCAGCAGCCAAGAACGAGCTCGCACAGATACGCAGTATTTT
d_call: NA
v_call: TRBV4-1
j_call: TRBJ2-3
clone_size: NA

cdr3_aa: CASSDGRATGELFF
cdr3_nt: TGTGCCAGCAGTGACGGGAGGGCCACCGGGGAGCTGTTTTTT
d_call: TRBD2
v_call: TRBV6-4
j_call: TRBJ2-2
clone_size: large

cdr3_aa: CASTPQRANYGYTF
cdr3_nt: TGTGCCAGCACCCCGCAAAGAGCTAACTATGGCTACACCTTC
d_call: NA
v_call: TRBV5-5
j_call: TRBJ1-2
clone_size: NA

cdr3_aa: CSVGGYQSNQPQHF
cdr3_nt: TGCAGCGTTGGGGGATATCAGAGCAATCAGCCCCAGCATTTT
d_call: NA
v_call: TRBV29-1
j_call: TRBJ1-5
clone_size: NA

cdr3_aa: CASSRTVNSNQPQHF
cdr3_nt: TGTGCCAGCAGCCGGACAGTCAATAGCAATCAGCCCCAGCATTTT
d_call: NA
v_call: TRBV7-8
j_call: TRBJ1-5
clone_size: NA

cdr3_aa: CASSLGTRSAGYTF
cdr3_nt: TGTGCCAGCAGCTTAGGGACACGGTCGGCTGGCTACACCTTC
d_call: NA
v_call: TRBV7-8
j_call: TRBJ1-2
clone_size: NA

cdr3_aa: CASSFGARNTIYF
cdr3_nt: TGTGCCAGCAGCTTTGGCGCTAGAAACACCATATATTTT
d_call: NA
v_call: TRBV7-9
j_call: TRBJ1-3
clone_size: NA

cdr3_aa: CASRSGGLWDWEQYF
cdr3_nt: TGTGCCAGCCGCAGCGGTGGATTGTGGGATTGGGAGCAGTACTTC
d_call: NA
v_call: TRBV2
j_call: TRBJ2-7
clone_size: few

cdr3_aa: CASSLADGETQYF
cdr3_nt: TGTGCCAGCAGCTTAGCCGATGGGGAGACCCAGTACTTC
d_call: NA
v_call: TRBV7-2
j_call: TRBJ2-5
clone_size: NA

cdr3_aa: CASSLTAGVNTGELFF
cdr3_nt: TGTGCCAGCAGCTTAACAGCGGGGGTAAACACCGGGGAGCTGTTTTTT
d_call: TRBD2
v_call: TRBV7-3
j_call: TRBJ2-2
clone_size: NA

cdr3_aa: CASGNPTEESTDTQYF
cdr3_nt: TGTGCTAGTGGTAACCCGACAGAAGAAAGCACAGATACGCAGTATTTT
d_call: NA
v_call: TRBV12-5
j_call: TRBJ2-3
clone_size: NA

cdr3_aa: CASSVGGENEKLFF
cdr3_nt: TGTGCCAGCAGCGTGGGAGGCGAGAATGAAAAACTGTTTTTT
d_call: NA
v_call: TRBV7-2
j_call: TRBJ1-4
clone_size: NA

cdr3_aa: CASSLTVNGELFF
cdr3_nt: TGTGCCAGCAGCTTAACAGTAAACGGGGAGCTGTTTTTT
d_call: NA
v_call: TRBV7-3
j_call: TRBJ2-2
clone_size: NA

cdr3_aa: CASRGWGGRGRSYGYTF
cdr3_nt: TGCGCCAGCCGGGGATGGGGAGGTCGAGGAAGGAGCTATGGCTACACCTTC
d_call: NA
v_call: TRBV5-1
j_call: TRBJ1-2
clone_size: NA

cdr3_aa: CASSLRWGGTEAFF
cdr3_nt: TGTGCCAGCAGCCTTAGGTGGGGGGGCACTGAAGCTTTCTTT
d_call: NA
v_call: TRBV7-2
j_call: TRBJ1-1
clone_size: NA

cdr3_aa: CAWKGQGTDTQYF
cdr3_nt: TGTGCCTGGAAGGGCCAAGGCACAGATACGCAGTATTTT
d_call: NA
v_call: TRBV30
j_call: TRBJ2-3
clone_size: NA

cdr3_aa: CASSESGGRGYNEQFF
cdr3_nt: TGTGCCAGCAGTGAATCGGGCGGGAGGGGGTACAATGAGCAGTTCTTC
d_call: TRBD2
v_call: TRBV25-1
j_call: TRBJ2-1
clone_size: NA

cdr3_aa: CASGVTDTQYF
cdr3_nt: TGTGCCAGCGGGGTCACAGATACGCAGTATTTT
d_call: NA
v_call: TRBV2
j_call: TRBJ2-3
clone_size: NA

cdr3_aa: CASSLVAGEVETQYF
cdr3_nt: TGTGCCAGCAGCTTAGTGGCAGGGGAGGTCGAGACCCAGTACTTC
d_call: NA
v_call: TRBV7-8
j_call: TRBJ2-5
clone_size: NA

cdr3_aa: CATSRDRTLGNTIYF
cdr3_nt: TGTGCCACCAGCAGAGATCGGACCCTTGGAAACACCATATATTTT
d_call: NA
v_call: TRBV15
j_call: TRBJ1-3
clone_size: NA

cdr3_aa: CASSKDRGQNYGYTF
cdr3_nt: TGTGCCAGCAGCAAGGACAGGGGGCAGAACTATGGCTACACCTTC
d_call: TRBD1
v_call: TRBV13
j_call: TRBJ1-2
clone_size: NA

cdr3_aa: CASSSTYEQYF
cdr3_nt: TGTGCCAGCAGCTCCACTTACGAGCAGTACTTC
d_call: NA
v_call: TRBV11-2
j_call: TRBJ2-7
clone_size: few

cdr3_aa: CASSRSTSGRRNPEQFF
cdr3_nt: TGTGCCAGCAGCCGATCGACTAGCGGTAGGCGGAATCCTGAGCAGTTCTTC
d_call: TRBD2
v_call: TRBV4-2
j_call: TRBJ2-1
clone_size: NA

cdr3_aa: CAWGSGSSLYNEQFF
cdr3_nt: TGTGCCTGGGGTAGCGGGTCCTCCCTCTACAATGAGCAGTTCTTC
d_call: TRBD2
v_call: TRBV30
j_call: TRBJ2-1
clone_size: NA

cdr3_aa: CASSARQGSPYGYTF
cdr3_nt: TGTGCCAGCAGCGCCCGACAGGGATCGCCCTATGGCTACACCTTC
d_call: TRBD1
v_call: TRBV9
j_call: TRBJ1-2
clone_size: NA

cdr3_aa: CASSASVDREQYF
cdr3_nt: TGTGCCAGCAGCGCTTCCGTGGATAGGGAGCAGTACTTC
d_call: NA
v_call: TRBV7-8
j_call: TRBJ2-7
clone_size: NA

cdr3_aa: CASSPAGQQETQYF
cdr3_nt: TGTGCCAGCAGCCCAGCTGGGCAGCAAGAGACCCAGTACTTC
d_call: NA
v_call: TRBV7-2
j_call: TRBJ2-5
clone_size: NA

cdr3_aa: CASSPQISKETQYF
cdr3_nt: TGTGCTAGCAGCCCCCAAATCTCCAAAGAGACCCAGTACTTC
d_call: NA
v_call: TRBV7-7
j_call: TRBJ2-5
clone_size: NA

cdr3_aa: CASSSGDTQYF
cdr3_nt: TGTGCCAGCTCAAGTGGAGATACGCAGTATTTT
d_call: NA
v_call: TRBV18
j_call: TRBJ2-3
clone_size: NA

cdr3_aa: CASSTRPTPLSGNTIYF
cdr3_nt: TGTGCCAGCAGCACCCGGCCAACCCCCCTCTCTGGAAACACCATATATTTT
d_call: NA
v_call: TRBV27
j_call: TRBJ1-3
clone_size: NA

cdr3_aa: CSVPTPTRGSGANVLTF
cdr3_nt: TGCAGCGTCCCCACCCCTACCAGGGGTTCTGGGGCCAACGTCCTGACTTTC
d_call: NA
v_call: TRBV29-1
j_call: TRBJ2-6
clone_size: once

cdr3_aa: CASSRWTGGRADTQYF
cdr3_nt: TGTGCCAGCAGCAGGTGGACAGGGGGCAGGGCAGATACGCAGTATTTT
d_call: TRBD1
v_call: TRBV5-5
j_call: TRBJ2-3
clone_size: NA